The 12 T cell receptor beta chains below were found in one sample sequenced in a study of control samples from healthy donors and cancer patients (dated by TCRdb to the early 2020s). Library generation was performed with the immunoSEQ multiplex PCR assay. TCRdb took over this immuneACCESS table, retaining in-frame rearrangements with V and J assigned. Such tables are incomplete; in checked studies, under half of the missing clones stem from an unresolved V gene, and the remainder is unexplained. The sample data list some 80,000 clones, and roughly 90% of these were observed just once. 4.5% to 7% of the sample is in the top ten clones. Material: blood. The receptor source for this set is a man aged 50 to 59 in good health.

The rearrangement uses TRBV6-5 and TRBJ1-1; 10 positions match TRBD1. Germline trimming cut 6 bases from V and 4 bases from J; bases unmatched to any gene: 5. The length of the CDR3 is 14 residues. Germline CDR1 is MNHEY and CDR2 is SVGAGI. As DNA, the CDR3 is TGTGCCAGCAGGGGGGGACAGGGGTTCACTGAAGCTTTCTTT. It specifies CASRGGQGFTEAFF.

V gene TRBV7-9 combines with J gene TRBJ1-3; TRBD1 might be the D (5 bases). CDR1 is SEHNR, CDR2 FQNEAQ, per germline (reference sequence). This CDR3 region has 16 residues. Trimming removed 0 bases at V and 8 bases at J, with 17 bases between. CDR3: CASSLATAPGEDTIYF. The CDR3 DNA reads TGTGCCAGCAGCTTAGCTACGGCACCGGGGGAAGACACCATATATTTT.

The chain carries TRBV6-5 and TRBJ2-6; D unclear. The CDR3 consists of 16 residues. V was pared by 0 bases and J by 2 bases, with 8 bases between. Germline assignment: CDR1 MNHEY and CDR2 SVGAGI. DNA for the CDR3: TGTGCCAGCAGTTACTCAGGCGAACCTGGGGCCAACGTCCTGACTTTC. It translates to CASSYSGEPGANVLTF.

The count of this clone is one. The chain joins TRBV15 to TRBJ2-7, with a possible D match to TRBD1 (6 bases). The CDR3 extends over 14 amino acids. Trimming removed 2 bases at V and 7 bases at J, with 15 bases between. The germline gives CDR1 LNHNV, CDR2 YYDKDF (reference sequence). The CDR3 reads CATSRNRARGEQYF. CDR3 DNA sequence: TGTGCCACCAGCAGAAACAGGGCCCGGGGAGAGCAGTACTTC.

The chain has TRBV16 and TRBJ1-1; D remains ambiguous. The germline gives CDR1 KGHSY, CDR2 FQNENV. V was cut by 0 bases and J by 1 base, with 9 bases left in between. The CDR3 consists of 15 residues. As DNA, the CDR3 is TGTGCCAGCAGCCAATCACGGCTGGGGAACACTGAAGCTTTCTTT. It translates to CASSQSRLGNTEAFF.

CDR3 amino acids: CASSLLTSGTDTQYF. CDR3 sequence (DNA): TGTGCCAGCAGTTTATTGACTAGCGGAACAGATACGCAGTATTTT. V gene TRBV27 combines with J gene TRBJ2-3, with 9 bases lining up with TRBD2. Germline CDR1 and CDR2: MNHEY and SMNVEV (reference sequence). The CDR3 is 15 residues long. Trimming took 1 base from V and 3 from J; bases not matched to a gene: 2.

J is TRBJ2-7 and V is TRBV11-3; D is perhaps TRBD2 (5 bases). CDR1 is SGHNT and CDR2 is YENEEA in the germline V gene. Deletions cut 0 bases from V and 4 bases from J, with 10 bases between. This CDR3 has 14 residues. The CDR3 loop reads CASSLDPSRYEQYF. In nucleotides, the CDR3 is TGTGCCAGCAGCTTAGATCCTAGCCGATACGAGCAGTACTTC.

J is TRBJ1-5 and V is TRBV7-9, with a weak D call TRBD1 (6 bases). Germline V gene lookup returns CDR1 SEHNR and CDR2 FQNEAQ (reference sequence). V was pared by 5 bases and J by 3 bases, with 11 bases between. This CDR3 comprises 14 residues. The CDR3 is CASSASGANQPQHF. CDR3 bases: TGTGCCAGCAGCGCCTCGGGGGCCAATCAGCCCCAGCATTTT.

This clone occurred once. V usage is TRBV6-5 and J usage is TRBJ2-2, with 9 bases lining up with TRBD1. With V trimmed by 4 bases and J by 7 bases, 10 bases remained unmatched. From germline, CDR1 is MNHEY and CDR2 SVGAGI. This CDR3 contains 16 residues. CDR3 region: CASSSMGQGRGGELFF. DNA of the CDR3: TGTGCCAGCAGTTCAATGGGACAGGGAAGAGGCGGGGAGCTGTTTTTT.

This clone was seen a few times. This chain connects TRBV30 to TRBJ1-2; D is uncertain. The CDR3 loop spans 12 amino acids. V lost 4 bases and J lost 8, with 14 bases in between. Germline CDR1 is GTSNPN and CDR2 is SVGIG (reference sequence). The CDR3 spells CAWTRFGQGYTF. The DNA for the CDR3 is TGTGCCTGGACCAGGTTCGGTCAGGGCTACACCTTC.

The chain recombines TRBV5-1 with TRBJ2-1; possible D gene TRBD2, 6 bases. CDR3 length equals 11 residues. The V gene's germline CDR1 is SGHRS and CDR2 YFSETQ. The germline V and J ends were trimmed by 6 bases and 13 bases, with 14 bases remaining between them. The CDR3 here is CASTLTGEQFF. In nucleotides, the CDR3 is TGCGCCAGCACTTTAACGGGGGAACAGTTCTTC.

This sequence joins TRBV19 and TRBJ1-5; D is possibly TRBD1 (6 bases). The CDR3 is made up of 16 amino acids. Germline CDR1 reads LNHDA; CDR2 reads SQIVND (reference sequence). Trimming shortened V by 3 bases and J by 1 base, and 13 bases separated the two germline ends. The CDR3 DNA is TGTGCCAGTAGTATCTGGGGGGCTGGGAGCAATCAGCCCCAGCATTTT. This gives the protein CASSIWGAGSNQPQHF.